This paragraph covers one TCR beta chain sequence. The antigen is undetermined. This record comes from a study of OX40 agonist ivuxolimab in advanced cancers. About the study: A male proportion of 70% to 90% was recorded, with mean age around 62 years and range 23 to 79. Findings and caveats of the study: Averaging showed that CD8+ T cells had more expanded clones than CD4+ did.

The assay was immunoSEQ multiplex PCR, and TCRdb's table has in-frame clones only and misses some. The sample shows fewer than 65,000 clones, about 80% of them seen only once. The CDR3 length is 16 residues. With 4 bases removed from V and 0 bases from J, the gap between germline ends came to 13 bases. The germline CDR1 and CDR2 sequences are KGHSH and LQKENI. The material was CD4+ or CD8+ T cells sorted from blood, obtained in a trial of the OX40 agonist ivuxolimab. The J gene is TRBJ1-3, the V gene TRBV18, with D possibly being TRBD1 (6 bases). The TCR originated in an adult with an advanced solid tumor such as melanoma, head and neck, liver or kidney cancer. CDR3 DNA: TGTGCCAGCTCACTCCCTACAGGGAACTCTGGAAACACCATATATTTT. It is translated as CASSLPTGNSGNTIYF.